This T cell receptor (beta chain) was sequenced during a study of blood T cells in healthy people across ages. Notes on the study in general: Fewer expanded clones and more diversity marked long-lived versus aged donors. TCR beta diversity tracked closely with naive T cell percentage.

Peripheral blood, roughly 9.3 milliliters per donor, was collected. Alongside a J-beta primer mix, a sample-barcoded 5' primer served in a second PCR lasting about 7 to 12 cycles. Unique molecular identifiers of 12 random nucleotides labeled each cDNA. TCRdb used MiXCR to reprocess the 5' RACE reads, holding one entry per CDR3 protein. This table holds roughly 1,500,000 distinct CDR3 sequences, approximately 40% found once. In the case of this clonotype: The antigen is unknown.

The CDR3 has 14 residues. V was cut by 6 bases and J by 0 bases, with 6 bases left in between. Germline loops: CDR1 MNHEY, CDR2 SMNVEV (reference sequence). The origin of this receptor is a woman between 18 and 29 years old in good health. The V and J genes are TRBV27 and TRBJ1-6, with D unresolved. The sample was blood. This chain's CDR3 is CASRLDSYNSPLHF. As DNA, the CDR3 is TGTGCCAGCAGGCTCGACTCCTATAATTCACCCCTCCACTTT.